This T cell receptor (beta chain) comes out of a study of cytomegalovirus exposure and HLA in healthy donors listed by TCRdb under 2017. The study in broad terms: In an earlier analysis of under 750 of the donors, 276 Gb of sequence data and some 120 million unique TCR beta sequences from about 179 million T cells were reported. An earlier analysis of approximately 640 of the donors applied high-throughput TCR beta sequencing to assess whether each TCR beta V gene segment acted as functional or pseudogenic. Besides the first cohort of approximately 670 subjects, a separate validation cohort made up of 120 or so different subjects was used. Roughly 300 gigabases of sequencing data and about 92 million unique TCR sequences made up an early release that covered several hundred HLA-typed donors. The study profiled the T cell repertoires of hundreds of subjects by immunosequencing and related them to cytomegalovirus serostatus. The study aimed to test whether cataloging public T cell receptors could reveal signatures of past pathogen exposure. The genetic ancestry cluster associated with self-reported Caucasian donors included approximately 85% of the roughly 390 genotyped donors. Across approximately 400 genotyped donors of the cohort, an average of about 250,000 unique TCR beta nucleotide sequences per donor were sequenced, and 15% to 20% of those sequences were non-productive. HLA typing covered class I and class II loci at four-digit resolution. Donor age, sex, ethnicity and CMV serostatus were compiled together with the repertoire data. In a later genetic analysis, genome-wide SNP genotypes for about three fifths of the roughly 670 donors were used, and that subset was treated as a discovery cohort. Several DR-DQ haplotypes were handled as single units for association and clustering, since linkage in the cohort was strong. The study combined high-throughput TCR immunosequencing, statistical association of individual TCRs with disease status, and machine learning to predict cytomegalovirus infection status. Typing coverage varied by locus: about 620-630 donors for A, B, C, DRB1 and DQB1; roughly 560 for DQA1; more than 600 for DPA1; 450 to 480 for DPB1. All discovery cohort repertoires had been generated on a single sequencing platform. In a later analysis, previously published TCR beta repertoires from 600 to 850 donors were re-analyzed and high-resolution HLA genotyping was added so that TCR occurrence patterns could be studied. Rather than drawing on any new phenotypic data, the later analysis identified candidate immune exposures from TCR beta sequences and the way those sequences occurred across donors.

V is cut by 6 bases and J by 4 bases, and the space between the germline ends is 12 bases. From the cysteine up to the phenylalanine, the CDR3 has a length of 13 residues. Only CDR3 DNA remains: 39 bases, in frame from the first base. The germline V gene (reference sequence) provides CDR1 SEHNR and CDR2 FQNEAQ. Results and caveats for the whole study, not just this receptor: The 87-base-pair reads could not distinguish some IMGT-functional V segments, including TRBV6-2 and TRBV6-3, so those segments were excluded. Across donors, most TCR sequences were observed very rarely, whereas some public TCRs were present in many individuals. In a later genetic analysis, a missense DCLRE1C variant was associated with V-gene and J-gene trimming of TCR beta chains, and the association was replicated in an independent cohort. In a later analysis, several top co-occurrence clusters were reported to appear linked to parvovirus B19, influenza, CMV and Epstein-Barr virus. A further reported finding was that TCR beta sequences accurately predicted the HLA-A and HLA-B alleles for most subjects in the first cohort. In vitro tests confirmed that three of the cytomegalovirus-associated TCR beta chains recognize cytomegalovirus antigens. In a later analysis, most CMV-associated TCR beta chains were found to appear HLA-restricted, with HLA associations seemingly driven largely by CMV exposure. The study gave a list of about 170 TCR beta chains associated with cytomegalovirus. When HLA alleles, especially DR and DQ, strongly co-occurred, attributing TCR associations to individual alleles was difficult. Because HLA typing was unavailable for some donors at each locus, only the typed subset was used in association tests. The only immune exposure information available for the cohort was CMV serostatus. Sequencing depth was assumed to be roughly uniform across donors in the presence/absence analyses, though that assumption may not hold. A later analysis found that HLA-associated TCR beta chains were more clonally expanded and had lower generation probabilities than equally common non-associated chains. Linkage disequilibrium might explain the correlated functional status among segregating V segments, but an unknown experimental factor could not be excluded. According to the authors, the approach could potentially be generalized to other disease states and immunological phenotypes. According to a later genetic analysis, donors in an Asian-associated ancestry cluster had fewer N-insertions in productive TCRs than the approximately 700-donor mean. The cohort was sequenced for TCR beta chains only, and without alpha or paired-chain data the features that could be detected were limited. Because counts were too low, about 18 rarely observed V segments, including chromosome 9 orphons, were excluded from the earlier analysis of several hundred of the donors. Broadly in line with IMGT annotations, most TCR beta V segments showed up in productive rearrangements about 87% or about 30% of the time in an earlier analysis of around 550 of the donors. Cytomegalovirus status was reported to be diagnosed by the classifier with high specificity and sensitivity in both the original and validation cohorts. In a later analysis, the rate of TCR association differed among HLA loci, with DRB1 alleles having the most associated TCRs and HLA-C alleles having the fewest. At a false discovery rate of 0.05, a later analysis linked under 20,000 TCR beta sequences to specific HLA alleles. A cluster of highly shared sequence variants was judged likely to represent a technical artifact of the sequencing pipeline.

On this clone itself: This clone's antigen is unknown. Base qualities were left out, and no much larger clone turns up one base away.

In total, 600 or so healthy bone marrow donors made up the cohort. At the time of sampling, every cohort member was nominally healthy, though immune exposures that went unrecorded were likely present. The donor was CMV seronegative and was included in the group of several hundred seronegative cohort members. Each donor provided a peripheral blood sample, and peripheral blood mononuclear cells were used for TCR beta sequencing. The Qiagen DNeasy Blood Extraction Kit was used to extract genomic DNA from the blood cell samples. The library was obtained by the immunoSEQ multiplex PCR assay. The multiplex PCR relied on a mix of 60 forward primers for TCR Vbeta segments and 13 reverse primers for TCR Jbeta segments. The CDR3 region of rearranged TCR beta genes was amplified from genomic DNA by a multiplex PCR assay. On the Illumina HiSeq System, the amplified TCR beta libraries were sequenced as 87-base-pair reads. The authors' analysis ran thus. A later analysis tallied around 87 million unique TCR beta chains across the approximately 670 repertoires, and about 10 million of those chains were shared by two or more donors. To remove PCR and sequencing errors, raw reads were error-corrected and collapsed into unique sequences using a nearest-neighbor algorithm that merged closely related sequences. Alignment of CDR3 sequences to IMGT reference sequences was used to assign V, D and J gene segments. For a sequence to be retained, a match of at least six nucleotides to both a V gene segment and a J gene segment was required. Rearrangements were called productive when the CDR3 lacked stop codons and stayed in frame with V and J; all others were non-productive. CDR3 was defined by IMGT convention, running from the second conserved V-encoded cysteine to the conserved J-encoded phenylalanine. In an earlier analysis of around 640 of the donors, sequences lacking an unambiguous match to a single V gene segment were excluded. In an earlier analysis of approximately 500 of the donors, a V segment was called functional when productive rearrangements were above 56.7%, and segregating when the standard deviation between donors exceeded 5%. A statistical classification framework was built to diagnose cytomegalovirus status from the catalog of TCR beta chain sequences. A later analysis assigned V and J genes by comparing TCR nucleotide sequences with IMGT/GENE-DB human TR gene sequences. Using the TCRdist pipeline, a later analysis assigned CDR3 sequences along with most-parsimonious VDJ recombination scenarios. In a later analysis, each TCR beta chain was defined by its CDR3 amino acid sequence together with its V-gene family, and reads without a unique V-gene family were excluded. As a way to deal with suspected cross-contamination and a sequencing artifact, a later analysis dropped 450 to 600 nucleotide sequences that were highly shared and had low generation probability. A later analysis calculated a clonal expansion index for each public chain from normalized within-repertoire ranks of inferred template counts. A later analysis computed generation probabilities with a VDJ recombination model fitted to out-of-frame rearrangements, and checked the results against IGoR. In a later analysis, hypergeometric tests were used to score TCR-TCR, TCR-HLA and TCR-CMV co-occurrence, with a repertoire-size bias correction applied to TCR pairs. False discovery rates were estimated in a later analysis by permuting HLA or CMV assignments 20 times. A later analysis grouped co-occurring TCRs with DBSCAN, adding TCRdist sequence similarity when clustering within HLA-allele-positive subsets. Repertoires with fewer than 30,000 or more than 120,000 public chains were left out of co-occurrence clustering, as were five repertoires with anomalous nucleotide sharing. TCRdb re-hosts the immuneACCESS table, in-frame sequences only. Its copies lack some clones; in the studies checked, an unresolved V gene accounts for under half of them, and the cause for the rest is not known. V, J and clone size are those of that table, while D and trimming were read from the DNA. The sample contains roughly 130,000 clones, roughly 76% of them found a single time. Of the sample, over 1% falls within the top ten clones.

Sequencing was carried out using PBMCs. The sequence was obtained from a middle-aged woman in good health and CMV-seronegative. The sequence joins TRBV7-9 to TRBJ2-5; TRBD1 is possibly the D segment (5 matching bases). The nucleotide sequence reads as follows: TGTGCCAGCAGACCTACAGGTGGAGAGACCCAGTACTTC. Its product reads: CASRPTGGETQYF.